The 10 T cell receptor beta chains below were found in one sample sequenced in a study of identical twins (dated by TCRdb to the mid-2010s). Libraries came from 5' RACE. This sample was sequenced with an Illumina HiSeq 2000. TCRdb applied fastp at Q25 and MiXCR to the public reads, then kept only in-frame beta chains. One record per CDR3 amino acid sequence lists the most common genes and DNA. The sample has more than 250,000 distinct CDR3 sequences on record, 8% to 9% of them singletons. Around 2.1% of the sample belongs to the ten largest clones. The same specimen was also included in a second study, on yellow fever vaccine responses in identical twins.

Specimen: memory (CD45RO+) T cells sorted from blood. In light of the paper, this sample's cell subset or site label describes: CD45RO+ enriched T cells. These receptors all stem from a woman aged 18-35 years in good health.

This clonotype appeared many times. The gene calls are TRBV28 and TRBJ1-4, with a tentative D call TRBD1 (5 bases). Germline V lookup: CDR1 MDHEN, CDR2 SYDVKM. Trimming took 10 bases from V and 5 from J, leaving 20 bases between them. This CDR3 has 15 amino acids. The CDR3 bases are TGTGCCACCTCAGCCCCGGGACGGGCAAATGAAAAACTGTTTTTT. Residues: CATSAPGRANEKLFF.

This clonotype was seen ten or more times. The chain combines TRBV27 with TRBJ1-5, with D maybe TRBD1 (6 bases). Trimming stripped 6 bases from V and 2 bases from J, with 14 bases between. This CDR3 has 15 amino acids. In germline, CDR1 is MNHEY, CDR2 SMNVEV (reference sequence). The CDR3 DNA reads TGTGCCAGCAGAAGCGGGGGGCTGGGCAATCAGCCCCAGCATTTT. It is translated as CASRSGGLGNQPQHF.

This clonotype was seen at least ten times. V gene TRBV6-5 combines with J gene TRBJ2-1, with 14 nucleotides matching TRBD2. CDR3 size: 18 residues. Looked up from germline, CDR1 is MNHEY and CDR2 is SVGAGI. The V gene end was trimmed by 7 bases and the J gene end by 0 bases; junction bases not matched to a gene: 8. CDR3 loop: CASTSTSGGGSSYNEQFF. The CDR3 DNA is TGTGCCAGCACCTCGACTAGCGGGGGGGGTAGCTCCTACAATGAGCAGTTCTTC.

V usage is TRBV20-1 and J usage is TRBJ1-3; 7 bases are shared with TRBD1. Trimming cost V 0 bases and J 0 bases; bases outside gene matches: 5. Germline assignment: CDR1 DFQATT and CDR2 SNEGSKA (reference sequence). CDR3 size: 16 residues. The CDR3 protein is CSAREDRSYSGNTIYF. The CDR3 DNA follows: TGCAGTGCTAGAGAGGACAGGTCCTACTCTGGAAACACCATATATTTT.

This clonotype was counted ten times or more. The chain combines TRBV7-9 with TRBJ1-2; 10 bases fit TRBD1. The CDR3 is 14 amino acids. Looked up from germline, CDR1 is SEHNR and CDR2 is FQNEAQ (reference sequence). The V segment lost 6 bases and the J segment 4 bases; nucleotides outside the gene matches: 5. The CDR3: CASSPGQGVYGYTF. In DNA form, the CDR3 reads TGTGCCAGCAGTCCCGGACAGGGGGTCTATGGCTACACCTTC.

This clonotype was picked up a small number of times. V and J are TRBV6-2 or TRBV6-3 and TRBJ2-7; 16 bases align to TRBD2. The V gene end was trimmed by 6 bases and the J gene end by 5 bases; junction bases not matched to a gene: 13. The CDR3 spans 18 residues. Looked up from germline, CDR1 is MNHEY and CDR2 is SVGEGT. The CDR3 here is CASSQPPGLAGGVDEQYF. The CDR3 nucleotides read TGTGCCAGCAGCCAACCACCGGGACTAGCGGGAGGGGTTGACGAGCAGTACTTC.

The chain couples TRBV5-1 to TRBJ2-5; 8 positions agree with TRBD1. Germline values: CDR1 SGHRS, CDR2 YFSETQ. This CDR3 region has 14 residues. The V and J ends lost 4 bases and 7 bases, in that order; junction bases with no gene match: 9. CDR3: CASSPPGQVGTQYF. The DNA of the CDR3 is TGCGCCAGCAGCCCACCGGGACAGGTCGGGACCCAGTACTTC.

The chain recombines TRBV6-2 or TRBV6-3 with TRBJ2-1, with 9 bases that match TRBD1. CDR1 and CDR2 (germline): MNHEY, SVGEGT. This CDR3 comprises 20 residues. Unmatched junction bases numbered 18, after V lost 6 bases and J lost 0 bases. The CDR3 region is CASSHAPLDRGLISYNEQFF. For the CDR3, the DNA is TGTGCCAGCAGCCACGCCCCCCTCGACAGGGGGTTAATCTCCTACAATGAGCAGTTCTTC.

This clonotype came up many times. The gene calls are TRBV10-1 and TRBJ2-1, with TRBD2 identical over 8 bases. The germline V gene encodes CDR1 WNHNN and CDR2 SYGVQD (reference sequence). Trimming took 4 bases from V and 5 from J; bases not matched to a gene: 10. This CDR3 has 16 amino acids. The CDR3 spells CASSGERGGPNNEQFF. CDR3 DNA sequence: TGCGCCAGCAGTGGGGAGCGCGGGGGGCCGAACAATGAGCAGTTCTTC.

This clonotype was observed a few times. V and J are TRBV20-1 and TRBJ2-1; the match to TRBD2 covers 8 bases. Germline V lookup: CDR1 DFQATT, CDR2 SNEGSKA (reference sequence). The CDR3 has 15 amino acids. With V trimmed by 3 bases and J by 1 base, 5 bases remained unmatched. The CDR3 sequence: CSASGGVGSYNEQFF. CDR3 bases: TGCAGTGCTAGCGGGGGGGTGGGGTCCTACAATGAGCAGTTCTTC.